This T cell receptor (beta chain) was identified during a study of blood T cells in healthy people across ages. Germline values: CDR1 SQVTM, CDR2 ANQGSEA. V gave up 8 bases and J gave up 3 bases, with 13 bases separating them. The CDR3 is 12 residues long. This clonotype showed up just a few times. Its antigen is undetermined. A second PCR of 7 to 11 cycles used a sample-barcoded 5' primer and a J-beta primer mix. A single record per CDR3 protein comes from TCRdb applying MiXCR to the 5' RACE reads. The sample has 550,000 to 600,000 distinct CDR3 sequences; 25% to 30% are singletons. Study-level findings and limits: Underestimates were what the diversity estimates from one million T cells were considered to be. Long-lived donors carried more naive CD4+ cells and greater diversity than aged donors.

The rearrangement joins TRBV29-1 to TRBJ1-1; D is unresolved. The sequenced material came from blood. This clonotype was obtained from a woman aged 70-85 years in good health. CDR3 nucleotides: TGCAGCTCAACCCGGGGTTACACTGAAGCTTTCTTT. This sequence encodes CSSTRGYTEAFF.